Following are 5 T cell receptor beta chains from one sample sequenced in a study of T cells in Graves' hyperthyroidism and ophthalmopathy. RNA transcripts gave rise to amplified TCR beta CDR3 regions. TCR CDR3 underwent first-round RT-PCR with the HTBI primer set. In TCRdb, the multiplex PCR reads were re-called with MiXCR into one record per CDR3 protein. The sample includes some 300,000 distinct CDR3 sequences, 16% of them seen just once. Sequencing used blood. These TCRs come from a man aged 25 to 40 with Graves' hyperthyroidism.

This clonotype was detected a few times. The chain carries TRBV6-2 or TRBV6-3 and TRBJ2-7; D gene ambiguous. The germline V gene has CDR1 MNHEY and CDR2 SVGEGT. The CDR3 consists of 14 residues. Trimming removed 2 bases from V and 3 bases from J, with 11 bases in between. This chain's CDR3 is CASSYDYRIYEQYF. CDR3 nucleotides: TGTGCCAGCAGTTACGATTATCGGATCTACGAGCAGTACTTC.

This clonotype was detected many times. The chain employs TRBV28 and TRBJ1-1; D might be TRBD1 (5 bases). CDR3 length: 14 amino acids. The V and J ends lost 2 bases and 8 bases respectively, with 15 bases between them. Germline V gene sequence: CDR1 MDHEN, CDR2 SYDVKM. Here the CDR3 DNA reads TGTGCCAGCAGTTTACCTATAGGGGCGACCGAAGCTTTCTTT. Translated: CASSLPIGATEAFF.

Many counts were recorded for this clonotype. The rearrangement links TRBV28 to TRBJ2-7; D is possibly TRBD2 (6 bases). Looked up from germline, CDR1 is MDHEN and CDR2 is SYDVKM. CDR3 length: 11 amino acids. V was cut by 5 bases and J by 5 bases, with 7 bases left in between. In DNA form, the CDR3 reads TGTGCCAGCAGTGGCGGGAACGAGCAGTACTTC. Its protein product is CASSGGNEQYF.

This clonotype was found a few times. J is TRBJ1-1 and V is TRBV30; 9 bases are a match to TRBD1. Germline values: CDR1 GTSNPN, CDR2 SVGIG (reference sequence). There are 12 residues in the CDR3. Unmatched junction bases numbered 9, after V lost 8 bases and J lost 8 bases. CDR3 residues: CAVYGQGWEAFF. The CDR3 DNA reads TGTGCCGTATACGGACAGGGGTGGGAAGCTTTCTTT.

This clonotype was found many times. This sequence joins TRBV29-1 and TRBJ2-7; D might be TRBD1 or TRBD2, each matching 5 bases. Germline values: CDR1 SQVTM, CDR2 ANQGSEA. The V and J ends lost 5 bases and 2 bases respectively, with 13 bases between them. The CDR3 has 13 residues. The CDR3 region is CSVIQRGTYEQYF. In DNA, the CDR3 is TGCAGCGTTATCCAGAGGGGAACCTACGAGCAGTACTTC.